This T cell receptor (beta chain) was recovered during a study of graft-versus-host responses after intestinal transplantation. The CDR3 has 16 amino acids. Germline assignment: CDR1 SGHRS and CDR2 YFSETQ. V was shortened by 0 bases and J by 5 bases, with 17 bases between the two germline ends. The repertoire was sequenced with immunoSEQ multiplex PCR; TCRdb's copy has only in-frame clones and lacks some. This sample yields around 120,000 clones, of which 85% to 95% are seen a single time; approximately 0.11% belongs to the top ten. Regarding this clone: As yet, its antigen is unknown.

This receptor was obtained from a human donor who received an intestinal transplant. The source material was unstimulated CD4+ T cells sorted from spleen or lymph node cells, sampled before intestinal transplant. The V gene is TRBV5-1, the J gene TRBJ2-5; D is possibly TRBD1 (6 bases). CDR3 coding DNA: TGCGCCAGCAGCTTGGGAGGACAGAGTGTGGTCGAGACCCAGTACTTC. Translation gives CASSLGGQSVVETQYF.